This T cell receptor beta chain was sequenced in a study of T cell repertoires in cytomegalovirus infection. Study context: An indication of both CMV infection and matching HLA type came from public TCR beta signatures.

This clonotype was seen many times. Antigen unknown. Each CDR3 protein is one row after TCRdb ran MiXCR on the reads. The sample lists over 250,000 distinct CDR3 sequences; 20% to 30% were seen once. The J segment lost 6 bases and the V segment lost 1 base, leaving 4 bases of the junction unmatched. The length of the CDR3 is 16 residues. Per the germline V gene, CDR1 is SGHNT and CDR2 is YENEEA. Notes on the study in general: The cumulative frequency of public TCR beta families identified carriers of CMV plus the relevant HLA. The ex vivo response was dominated by HLA-C-restricted CMV-specific TCR beta clonotypes.

This sequence originates from a human donor in good health (CMV status not recorded). Some clones in this sample may be carry-over from other donors' samples. V gene TRBV11-3 combines with J gene TRBJ2-1; 12 bases fit TRBD2. Sequencing input: PBMCs. CDR3 amino acids: CASSLVTSGRTNEQFF. In DNA form, the CDR3 reads TGTGCCAGCAGCTTAGTGACTAGCGGGAGAACCAATGAGCAGTTCTTC. Combining the CDR3 with reference TRBV11-3 and TRBJ2-1 gives the whole variable domain EAGVVQSPRYKIIEKKQPVAFWCNPISGHNTLYWYLQNLGQGPELLIRYENEEAVDDSQLPKDRFSAERLKGVDSTLKIQPAELGDSAVYLCASSLVTSGRTNEQFFGPGTRLTVL.